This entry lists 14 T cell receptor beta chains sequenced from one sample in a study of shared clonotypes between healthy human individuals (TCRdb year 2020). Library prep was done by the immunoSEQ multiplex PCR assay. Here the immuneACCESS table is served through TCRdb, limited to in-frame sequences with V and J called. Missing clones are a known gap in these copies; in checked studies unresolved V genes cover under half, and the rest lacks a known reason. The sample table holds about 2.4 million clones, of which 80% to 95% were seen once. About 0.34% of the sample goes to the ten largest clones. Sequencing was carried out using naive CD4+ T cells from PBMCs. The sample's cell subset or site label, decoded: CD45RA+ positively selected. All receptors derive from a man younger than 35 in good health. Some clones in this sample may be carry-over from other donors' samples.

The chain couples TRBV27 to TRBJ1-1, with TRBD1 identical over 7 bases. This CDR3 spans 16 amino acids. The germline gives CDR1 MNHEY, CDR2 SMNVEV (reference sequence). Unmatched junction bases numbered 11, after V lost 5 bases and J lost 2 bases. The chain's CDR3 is CASSHGQVGPNTEAFF. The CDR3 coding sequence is TGTGCCAGCAGTCACGGACAGGTGGGGCCTAACACTGAAGCTTTCTTT.

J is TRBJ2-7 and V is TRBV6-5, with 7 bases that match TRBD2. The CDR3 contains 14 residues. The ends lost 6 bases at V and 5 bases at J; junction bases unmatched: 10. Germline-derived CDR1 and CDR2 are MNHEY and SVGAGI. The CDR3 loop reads CASSLRAGPHEQYF. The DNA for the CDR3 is TGTGCCAGCAGCCTACGAGCGGGGCCCCACGAGCAGTACTTC.

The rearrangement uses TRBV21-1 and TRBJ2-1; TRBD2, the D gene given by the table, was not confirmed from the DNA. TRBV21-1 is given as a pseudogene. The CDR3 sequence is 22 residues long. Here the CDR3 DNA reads TGTGCCAGCAGAGAAGAAATCAGGGGATTGGGGCGGGAGGGCCCAGTTTTCAATGAGCAGTTCTTC. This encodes CASREEIRGLGREGPVFNEQFF.

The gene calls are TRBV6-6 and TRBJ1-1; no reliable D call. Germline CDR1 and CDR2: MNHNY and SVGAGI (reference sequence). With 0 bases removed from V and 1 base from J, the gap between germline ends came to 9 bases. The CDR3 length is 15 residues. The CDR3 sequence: CASSYSPAQNTEAFF. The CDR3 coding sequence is TGTGCCAGCAGTTACTCCCCAGCTCAGAACACTGAAGCTTTCTTT.

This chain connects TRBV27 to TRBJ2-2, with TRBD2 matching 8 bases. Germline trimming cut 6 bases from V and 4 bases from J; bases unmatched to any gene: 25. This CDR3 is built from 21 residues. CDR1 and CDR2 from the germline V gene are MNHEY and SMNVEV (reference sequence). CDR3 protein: CASRPSRGGSSGTRSTGELFF. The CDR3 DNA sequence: TGTGCCAGCAGGCCCTCCAGAGGGGGGTCCTCCGGGACTAGAAGCACCGGGGAGCTGTTTTTT.

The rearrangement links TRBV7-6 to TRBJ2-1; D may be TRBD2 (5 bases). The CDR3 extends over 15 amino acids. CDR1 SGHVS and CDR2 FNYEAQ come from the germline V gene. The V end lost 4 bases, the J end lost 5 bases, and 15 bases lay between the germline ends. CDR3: CASSSGMAVNNEQFF. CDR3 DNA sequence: TGTGCCAGCAGCTCCGGGATGGCTGTAAACAATGAGCAGTTCTTC.

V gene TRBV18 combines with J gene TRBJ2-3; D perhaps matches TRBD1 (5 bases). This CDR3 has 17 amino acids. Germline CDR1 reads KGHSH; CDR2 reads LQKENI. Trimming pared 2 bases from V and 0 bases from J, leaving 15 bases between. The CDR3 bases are TGTGCCAGCTCACCAATCGGACAAAAATCTAGCACAGATACGCAGTATTTT. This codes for CASSPIGQKSSTDTQYF.

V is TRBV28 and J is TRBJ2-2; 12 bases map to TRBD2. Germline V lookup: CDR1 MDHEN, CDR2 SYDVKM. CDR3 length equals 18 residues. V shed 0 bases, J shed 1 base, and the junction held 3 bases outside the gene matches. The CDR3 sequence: CASSLWASGRVNTGELFF. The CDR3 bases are TGTGCCAGCAGTTTATGGGCTAGCGGGAGGGTGAACACCGGGGAGCTGTTTTTT. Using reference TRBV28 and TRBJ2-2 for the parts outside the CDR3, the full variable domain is DVKVTQSSRYLVKRTGEKVFLECVQDMDHENMFWYRQDPGLGLRLIYFSYDVKMKEKGDIPEGYSVSREKKERFSLILESASTNQTSMYLCASSLWASGRVNTGELFFGEGSRLTVL.

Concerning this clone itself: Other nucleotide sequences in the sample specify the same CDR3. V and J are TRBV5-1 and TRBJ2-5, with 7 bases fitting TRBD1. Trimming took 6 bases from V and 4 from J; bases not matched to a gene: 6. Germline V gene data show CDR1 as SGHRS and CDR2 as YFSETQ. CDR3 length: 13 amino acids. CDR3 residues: CASIRDSGETQYF. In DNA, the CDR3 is TGCGCCAGCATCAGGGACAGTGGAGAGACCCAGTACTTC.

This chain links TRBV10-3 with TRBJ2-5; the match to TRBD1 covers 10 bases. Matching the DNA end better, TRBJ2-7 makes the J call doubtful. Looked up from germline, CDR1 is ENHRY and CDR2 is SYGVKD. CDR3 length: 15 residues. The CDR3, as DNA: TGTGCCATCAGTGAGTCCGAGGGACAGGGGTACGAGCAGTACTTC. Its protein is CAISESEGQGYEQYF.

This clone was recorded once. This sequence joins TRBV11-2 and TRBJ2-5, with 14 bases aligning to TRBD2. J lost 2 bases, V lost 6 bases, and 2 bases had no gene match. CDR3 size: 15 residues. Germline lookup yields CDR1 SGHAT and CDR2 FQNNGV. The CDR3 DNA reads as TGTGCCAGCAGGGGACTAGCGGGAGTACAAGAGACCCAGTACTTC. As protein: CASRGLAGVQETQYF.

CDR3 DNA: TGTGCCAGCAGCCCCACTGGTGGCAGGGAGGGCACAGATACGCAGTATTTT. Residues: CASSPTGGREGTDTQYF. The chain combines TRBV11-2 with TRBJ2-3, with D maybe TRBD2 (6 bases). CDR1 and CDR2 from the germline V gene are SGHAT and FQNNGV. CDR3 length: 17 residues. The V gene lost 5 bases and the J gene lost 1 base, with 19 bases spanning the gap.

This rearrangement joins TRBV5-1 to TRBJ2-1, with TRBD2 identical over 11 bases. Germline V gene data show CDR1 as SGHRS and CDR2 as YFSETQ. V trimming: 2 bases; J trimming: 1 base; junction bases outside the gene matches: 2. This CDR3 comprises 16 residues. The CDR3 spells CASSFVAGGSYNEQFF. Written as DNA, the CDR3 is TGCGCCAGCAGCTTCGTAGCGGGAGGGTCCTACAATGAGCAGTTCTTC.

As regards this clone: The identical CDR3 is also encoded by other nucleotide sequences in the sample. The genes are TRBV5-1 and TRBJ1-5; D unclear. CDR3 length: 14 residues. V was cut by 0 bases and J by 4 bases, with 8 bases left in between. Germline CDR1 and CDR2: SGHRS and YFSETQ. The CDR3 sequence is CASSLGGANQPQHF. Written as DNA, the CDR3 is TGCGCCAGCAGCTTGGGAGGAGCTAATCAGCCCCAGCATTTT.